What follows is one TCR beta chain and its context. The antigen is unknown. The sample is drawn from a study of T cell responses to AZD1222 COVID-19 vaccine. Study-level results: Two AZD1222 administrations were followed by greater Spike-specific TCR breadth and depth. Most donors were white British and more were female, and clonal diversity was possibly underestimated.

Clones were read by immunoSEQ multiplex PCR, and TCRdb kept only the in-frame ones, dropping some. The data contain around 180,000 clones, around 93% of them singletons. Germline lookup yields CDR1 LNHDA and CDR2 SQIVND (reference sequence). The junction had 3 bases not matched to a gene; V was cut back by 5 bases and J by 2 bases. The CDR3 runs to 14 residues. The origin of this receptor is an adult in good health. This rearrangement joins TRBV19 to TRBJ1-2; 9 bases agree with TRBD1. The sample here was peripheral blood, taken on day 0 of AZD1222 vaccination. CDR3 sequence: CASSAGQGNYGYTF. CDR3 nucleotides: TGTGCCAGTAGTGCGGGACAGGGAAACTATGGCTACACCTTC. Combining the CDR3 with reference TRBV19 and TRBJ1-2 gives the whole variable domain DGGITQSPKYLFRKEGQNVTLSCEQNLNHDAMYWYRQDPGQGLRLIYYSQIVNDFQKGDIAEGYSVSREKKESFPLTVTSAQKNPTAFYLCASSAGQGNYGYTFGSGTRLTVV.